This T cell receptor (beta chain) is drawn from a study of TIL therapy for anti-PD-1-resistant metastatic lung cancer. Overall study: Patients then received nivolumab; progressors got lymphodepletion, TIL and IL-2. Patients had a median age of approximately 50 years (range about 35-85).

There are 13 residues in the CDR3. Germline V gene sequence: CDR1 SNHLY, CDR2 FYNNEI. Trimming stripped 7 bases from V and 8 bases from J, with 14 bases between. Time point meaning: pre-treatment sample, taken before nivolumab and TIL therapy. In its sample, this clone was seen a few times. Sequencing used immunoSEQ v3. Each library reached 2.1 million or so read pairs, or roughly 5-6.5 million at deep level. Assay: immunoSEQ multiplex PCR; the TCRdb copy retains only in-frame clones and omits some. The sample consists of 20,000 to 25,000 clones, 60% to 85% of them appearing once. The receptor was isolated from a person aged 25 to 80 with non-small cell lung cancer. Sequencing used blood, obtained at baseline. This chain uses TRBV2 with TRBJ1-4; D possibly corresponds to TRBD1 (5 bases). The CDR3 DNA sequence: TGTGCCAGCACCAGGGCCTTTGGAGAAAAACTGTTTTTT. Amino acid sequence: CASTRAFGEKLFF.